One sample yielded the 25 T cell receptor beta chains listed below, sequenced in a study of early T cells in non-severe SARS-CoV-2 infection. MiXCR, applied by TCRdb to the 5' RACE reads, yields one record per CDR3 protein. The table has about 94,000 distinct CDR3 sequences, approximately 13% seen once; the top ten hold approximately 2.3%. The sample taken for sequencing was whole blood. These receptors all stem from an adult who was a healthcare worker with PCR-confirmed SARS-CoV-2 infection or an uninfected control (not recorded which).

The sample holds many counts of this clonotype. CDR3 in amino acids: CATSDFRLGTQQFF. As DNA, the CDR3 is TGTGCCACCAGTGATTTCAGGTTGGGGACCCAGCAGTTCTTC. The V call is TRBV24-1, the J call TRBJ2-1; D tentatively reads TRBD1 or TRBD2 (5 bases each). V was trimmed by 1 base and J by 11 bases, leaving 14 bases between them. Germline loops: CDR1 KGHDR, CDR2 SFDVKD. The length of the CDR3 is 14 residues.

The J gene is TRBJ1-2, the V gene TRBV12-3 or TRBV12-4; D not resolved. The V and J ends lost 6 bases and 5 bases respectively, with 10 bases between them. CDR3 size: 12 residues. The chain's CDR3 is CASRNGRYGYTF. CDR3 DNA sequence: TGTGCCAGCAGGAACGGACGGTATGGCTACACCTTC.

A few counts support this clonotype. The chain joins TRBV18 to TRBJ1-2; D is unclear. Trimming pared 0 bases from V and 8 bases from J, leaving 10 bases between. The CDR3 sequence is 13 residues long. Germline CDR1 reads KGHSH; CDR2 reads LQKENI. The CDR3 DNA reads as TGTGCCAGCTCACCACCAGGGCGTTACGGCTACACCTTC. Encoded protein: CASSPPGRYGYTF.

The chain combines TRBV20-1 with TRBJ2-3; 13 bases fit TRBD2. This CDR3 contains 15 residues. The junction had 8 bases not matched to a gene; V was cut back by 5 bases and J by 6 bases. Looked up from germline, CDR1 is DFQATT and CDR2 is SNEGSKA (reference sequence). The CDR3 nucleotides read TGCAGTGCTGAAGGACTAGCGGGGGACGGGGATACGCAGTATTTT. It codes for CSAEGLAGDGDTQYF.

This clonotype was picked up many times. The chain carries TRBV3-1 and TRBJ2-1; D gene ambiguous. This CDR3 has 14 amino acids. Germline V gives CDR1 LGHDT, CDR2 YNNKEL (reference sequence). Deletions cut 2 bases from V and 3 bases from J, with 8 bases between. The CDR3 DNA is TGTGCCAGCAGCCAAAGTAGCTTCTACAATGAGCAGTTCTTC. This encodes CASSQSSFYNEQFF.

For this clonotype: A much larger clonotype is one base distant, so this may be a read error. The chain uses TRBV24-1 and TRBJ1-1; no firm D call. The CDR3 has 13 residues. Germline-derived CDR1 and CDR2 are KGHDR and SFDVKD. DNA for the CDR3: TGTGCCACCAAAGACTCCATGAACACTGAAGCTGTCTTT. Its protein is CATKDSMNTEAVF.

The chain employs TRBV9 and TRBJ2-7, with TRBD2 identical over 7 bases. Germline V lookup: CDR1 SGDLS, CDR2 YYNGEE. The CDR3 sequence is 12 residues long. After removal of 7 bases from V and 2 bases from J, the junction contained 3 bases not matched to a gene. CDR3 coding DNA: TGTGCCAGCGGGGGAGGGACCTACGAGCAGTACTTC. Translating it yields CASGGGTYEQYF.

A few counts support this clonotype. The chain is built from TRBV6-5 and TRBJ1-1; D not resolved. This CDR3 has 13 amino acids. Trimming removed 6 bases from V and 1 base from J, with 9 bases in between. Germline V gene lookup returns CDR1 MNHEY and CDR2 SVGAGI. The CDR3 here is CASSRGRNTEAFF. The CDR3 bases are TGTGCCAGCAGCCGCGGCCGGAACACTGAAGCTTTCTTT.

This clonotype was recorded many times. This chain uses TRBV20-1 with TRBJ1-2, with TRBD1 as a possible D gene (5 bases). The V end lost 1 base, the J end lost 5 bases, and 14 bases lay between the germline ends. Per germline, CDR1 DFQATT and CDR2 SNEGSKA (reference sequence). The CDR3 contains 14 residues. CDR3: CSARGLRRVYGYTF. For the CDR3, the DNA is TGCAGTGCTAGAGGATTGCGCAGGGTATATGGCTACACCTTC.

In its sample, this clonotype was seen a few times. J is TRBJ2-5 and V is TRBV7-9; the match to TRBD2 covers 10 bases. This CDR3 contains 15 residues. The J segment lost 3 bases and the V segment lost 4 bases, leaving 5 bases of the junction unmatched. Germline lookup yields CDR1 SEHNR and CDR2 FQNEAQ (reference sequence). The CDR3 loop is CASSYKRGGEETQYF. The CDR3 bases are TGTGCCAGCAGCTACAAGCGGGGGGGCGAAGAGACCCAGTACTTC.

This clonotype was counted many times. The V call is TRBV3-1, the J call TRBJ1-2; D is ambiguous. This CDR3 is 13 amino acids long. V was clipped by 1 base and J by 8 bases, with 11 bases between them. CDR1 is LGHDT, CDR2 YNNKEL, per germline (reference sequence). The CDR3 coding sequence is TGTGCCAGCAGCCAAGCGGGTCGGAGGGGCTACACCTTC. It translates to CASSQAGRRGYTF.

This clonotype was counted at least ten times. This chain joins TRBV7-6 and TRBJ1-1, with 9 positions matching TRBD1. The junction had 6 bases not matched to a gene; V was cut back by 6 bases and J by 1 base. Germline CDR1 and CDR2: SGHVS and FNYEAQ. This CDR3 is built from 15 residues. The CDR3 DNA sequence: TGTGCCAGCAGACCAGGGACAGGGTGGAACACTGAAGCTTTCTTT. Protein product: CASRPGTGWNTEAFF.

V usage is TRBV6-2 or TRBV6-3 and J usage is TRBJ2-5, with a weak D call TRBD1 (5 bases). Trimming took off 5 bases at V and 1 base at J, with 11 bases between the two ends. Germline V gives CDR1 MNHEY, CDR2 SVGEGT. The CDR3 runs 14 residues. This CDR3 is CASSNRIGQETQYF. In DNA form, the CDR3 reads TGTGCCAGCAGTAACAGGATCGGCCAAGAGACCCAGTACTTC.

The gene calls are TRBV6-1 and TRBJ2-3; 8 positions agree with TRBD1. Trimming at V came to 6 bases and at J to 4 bases, leaving 6 bases not matched to a gene. The CDR3 contains 14 residues. The germline V gene has CDR1 MNHNS and CDR2 SASEGT. The CDR3 DNA is TGTGCCAGCAGAAAGACAGGGGTGGCAGATACGCAGTATTTT. Translated: CASRKTGVADTQYF.

This clonotype was detected ten times or more. The chain links TRBV15 to TRBJ2-1; TRBD1 might be the D (6 bases). Looked up from germline, CDR1 is LNHNV and CDR2 is YYDKDF (reference sequence). There are 13 residues in the CDR3. Trimming took off 8 bases at V and 6 bases at J, with 14 bases between the two ends. CDR3 protein: CATAQGKGNEQFF. In DNA form, the CDR3 reads TGTGCCACCGCGCAGGGGAAAGGCAATGAGCAGTTCTTC.

V gene TRBV12-3 or TRBV12-4 combines with J gene TRBJ1-3; possibly TRBD1 for D (6 bases). V lost 7 bases and J lost 0, with 10 bases in between. CDR3 length: 14 residues. CDR3 sequence (DNA): TGTGCCAGCACCACAGGGTTCTCTGGAAACACCATATATTTT. Its translation: CASTTGFSGNTIYF.

This clonotype has only a few counts. This sequence joins TRBV3-1 and TRBJ2-2; no reliable D call. V was shortened by 6 bases and J by 7 bases, with 12 bases between the two germline ends. The CDR3 has 13 residues. Germline values: CDR1 LGHDT, CDR2 YNNKEL (reference sequence). The CDR3 is CASRLGTIGELFF. The CDR3 DNA sequence: TGTGCCAGCAGACTCGGAACGATCGGGGAGCTGTTTTTT.

Only a few counts were recorded for this clonotype. The chain links TRBV7-2 to TRBJ2-3; D unresolved. The CDR3 spans 14 residues. V was clipped by 1 base and J by 8 bases, with 13 bases between them. Germline CDR1 is SGHTA and CDR2 is FQGNSA. CDR3 in DNA: TGTGCCAGCAGCTTAGAAATGGTTAGGACTACGCAGTATTTT. It specifies CASSLEMVRTTQYF.

The chain couples TRBV5-6 to TRBJ2-2, with D unclear. The CDR3 spans 14 residues. From germline, CDR1 is SGHDT and CDR2 YYEEEE. Trimming left V 6 bases short and J 5 bases short, with 14 bases between. In DNA, the CDR3 is TGTGCCAGCACCCACCAACCCTATACCGGGGAGCTGTTTTTT. This codes for CASTHQPYTGELFF. Based on the CDR3 plus reference TRBV5-6 and TRBJ2-2, the full variable domain is DAGVTQSPTHLIKTRGQQVTLRCSPKSGHDTVSWYQQALGQGPQFIFQYYEEEERQRGNFPDRFSGHQFPNYSSELNVNALLLGDSALYLCASTHQPYTGELFFGEGSRLTVL.

The chain recombines TRBV28 with TRBJ2-7; D call uncertain. The CDR3 runs to 13 residues. Per the germline V gene, CDR1 is MDHEN and CDR2 is SYDVKM. V lost 6 bases to trimming and J lost 2 bases, with 11 bases between them. Written as DNA, the CDR3 is TGTGCCAGCAGAAAGAGCACAGCCTACGAGCAGTACTTC. It translates to CASRKSTAYEQYF.

This clonotype was seen only a few times. One end of the junction fails to match germline, which may point to a read error. The chain recombines TRBV5-1 with TRBJ2-5; 10 nucleotides align to TRBD2. Per germline, CDR1 SGHRS and CDR2 YFSETQ. The CDR3 loop spans 15 amino acids. CDR3 sequence: CASSSGTSVVQTQYF. CDR3 bases: TGCGCCAGCAGCTCTGGGACTAGCGTCGTACAGACCCAATACTTC. Complete variable domain (other parts from reference TRBV5-1 and TRBJ2-5): KAGVTQTPRYLIKTRGQQVTLSCSPISGHRSVSWYQQTPGQGLQFLFEYFSETQRNKGNFPGRFSGRQFSNSRSEMNVSTLELGDSALYLCASSSGTSVVQTQYFGPGTRLLVL.

This clonotype was observed many times. This chain uses TRBV11-2 with TRBJ2-1; the D is unclear. In germline, CDR1 is SGHAT, CDR2 FQNNGV. V dropped 1 base and J dropped 10 bases, with 14 bases sitting between them. The CDR3 contains 14 residues. CDR3 region: CASSLVRTPWEQFF. CDR3 DNA: TGTGCCAGCAGCTTAGTAAGGACCCCATGGGAGCAGTTCTTC.

This clonotype was seen repeatedly, ten times or more. The CDR3 DNA sequence: TGTGCCAGCAGCTCCACAGGGGGGAACACCGGGGAGCTGTTTTTT. Translated, it gives CASSSTGGNTGELFF. The chain joins TRBV7-3 to TRBJ2-2; the match to TRBD1 covers 8 bases. The CDR3 consists of 15 residues. V trimming: 4 bases; J trimming: 1 base; junction bases outside the gene matches: 2. Germline CDR1 reads SGHTA; CDR2 reads FQGTGA.

This clonotype was seen ten or more times. V usage is TRBV11-2 and J usage is TRBJ1-2; 7 bases align to TRBD1. In germline, CDR1 is SGHAT, CDR2 FQNNGV. V shed 0 bases and J 5 bases; nucleotides not matched to a gene: 3. There are 14 residues in the CDR3. The chain's CDR3 is CASSLEAGGYGYTF. DNA of the CDR3: TGTGCCAGCAGCTTAGAGGCAGGGGGATATGGCTACACCTTC.

This clonotype was seen many times. The chain is built from TRBV20-1 and TRBJ1-5; D remains ambiguous. Trimming took 5 bases from V and 1 from J, leaving 6 bases between them. This CDR3 region has 12 residues. Germline V gives CDR1 DFQATT, CDR2 SNEGSKA (reference sequence). CDR3 in amino acids: CSAEWSNQPQHF. The CDR3 DNA reads TGCAGTGCTGAATGGAGCAATCAGCCCCAGCATTTT.